Listed below are T cell receptor beta chains from one sample, sequenced in a study of beta chain features in type 1 diabetes. Profiling relied on immunoSEQ multiplex PCR, and the TCRdb table lists in-frame clones only, not all of them. In the table there are 300,000 to 450,000 clones, around 20% of which are singletons. The sequenced sample consisted of naive CD4+ T cells from blood. The source of these receptors is a young woman in good health. Each CDR3 is given with its conserved first and last residue. A D gene is named only where the DNA matches it firmly. Size is stated for part of the rows, as once, few or many counts, or as a class when the clone is expanded.

CDR3aa,CDR3nt,v_gene,abundance,j_gene,d_gene
CASSLAGGTQYF,TGTGCCAGCAGTTTAGCAGGAGGGACCCAGTACTTC,TRBV6-5,few,TRBJ2-5,NA
CASSSGLAFEAYNEQFF,TGTGCCAGCAGCTCGGGACTAGCCTTTGAGGCCTACAATGAGCAGTTCTTC,TRBV11-2,few,TRBJ2-1,TRBD2
CAWKVTGVYGYTF,TGTGCCTGGAAGGTTACAGGGGTCTATGGCTACACCTTC,TRBV30,few,TRBJ1-2,TRBD1
CASAWGGNYGYTF,TGTGCCAGCGCATGGGGAGGGAACTATGGCTACACCTTC,TRBV28,NA,TRBJ1-2,NA
CASSQASTYQETQYF,TGTGCCAGCAGCCAAGCCTCGACATACCAAGAGACCCAGTACTTC,TRBV4-2,NA,TRBJ2-5,NA
CASSQQATLLYEQYF,TGTGCCAGTAGTCAACAGGCTACCCTTCTCTACGAGCAGTACTTC,TRBV19,NA,TRBJ2-7,NA
CASSSTGDYGYTF,TGTGCCAGCAGTTCGACAGGGGACTATGGCTACACCTTC,TRBV6-6,NA,TRBJ1-2,TRBD1
CSAPFAGELFF,TGCAGTGCCCCCTTTGCCGGGGAGCTGTTTTTT,TRBV20-1,NA,TRBJ2-2,NA
CASSRESYEQYF,TGTGCCAGCTCGCGGGAGAGCTACGAGCAGTACTTC,TRBV2,few,TRBJ2-7,TRBD2
CASSLEGQGYTGELFF,TGTGCCAGCAGCTTGGAGGGACAGGGGTACACCGGGGAGCTGTTTTTT,TRBV5-4,NA,TRBJ2-2,TRBD1
CATTGGPNQPQHF,TGTGCCACCACAGGGGGCCCCAATCAGCCCCAGCATTTT,TRBV10-3,NA,TRBJ1-5,TRBD1
CAFTQGPSDEQYF,TGTGCCTTTACACAGGGCCCGTCAGACGAGCAGTACTTC,TRBV30,few,TRBJ2-7,NA
CASSPLGRGSYEQYF,TGTGCCAGCAGTCCGCTGGGACGGGGGAGCTACGAGCAGTACTTC,TRBV27,NA,TRBJ2-7,NA
CASSLARWEEGYNEQFF,TGCGCCAGCAGCTTGGCCAGGTGGGAGGAAGGTTACAATGAGCAGTTCTTC,TRBV5-1,NA,TRBJ2-1,NA
CASSLDRGTGANVLTF,TGTGCCAGCAGCTTGGACAGGGGTACTGGGGCCAACGTCCTGACTTTC,TRBV5-6,NA,TRBJ2-6,TRBD1
CARDRGSEQYF,TGTGCCCGGGACAGGGGATCCGAGCAGTACTTC,TRBV30,NA,TRBJ2-7,TRBD1
CASSLTYGGRTGELFF,TGTGCCAGCAGCTTGACTTACGGGGGACGGACCGGGGAGCTGTTTTTT,TRBV5-6,few,TRBJ2-2,NA
CASSLGQWDGYTF,TGCGCCAGCAGCCTGGGACAATGGGATGGCTACACCTTC,TRBV5-1,NA,TRBJ1-2,NA
CASSRTGFLSEAFF,TGTGCCAGCAGTCGGACAGGGTTTTTGTCTGAAGCTTTCTTT,TRBV6-1,NA,TRBJ1-1,TRBD1
CASTRAGGRETQYF,TGTGCCAGCACCCGAGCAGGAGGTCGGGAGACCCAGTACTTC,TRBV9,few,TRBJ2-5,NA
CAWSVSGVGQPQHF,TGTGCCTGGAGTGTATCCGGGGTTGGACAGCCCCAGCATTTT,TRBV30,few,TRBJ1-5,NA
CASSLRTDFNTGELFF,TGTGCCAGCAGCTTACGGACAGATTTTAACACCGGGGAGCTGTTTTTT,TRBV11-2,few,TRBJ2-2,NA
CASSQDTLAELYEQYF,TGCGCCAGCAGCCAAGATACACTAGCGGAACTCTACGAGCAGTACTTC,TRBV4-1,NA,TRBJ2-7,TRBD2
CAWSVSATGNTEAFF,TGTGCCTGGAGTGTATCGGCCACAGGGAACACTGAAGCTTTCTTT,TRBV30,few,TRBJ1-1,NA
CASSHGGQATTDTQYF,TGCGCCAGCAGCCATGGGGGACAGGCAACCACAGATACGCAGTATTTT,TRBV4-1,NA,TRBJ2-3,TRBD1
CASASDRGNSPLHF,TGTGCCAGCGCCTCCGACAGGGGTAATTCACCCCTCCACTTT,TRBV21-1,few,TRBJ1-6,NA
CASSIQLSTDTQYF,TGTGCCAGCAGCATACAGCTGAGCACAGATACGCAGTATTTT,TRBV6-5,NA,TRBJ2-3,NA
CATSNSLQGLVGGYTF,TGTGCCACCAGCAACAGCTTACAGGGCCTAGTGGGTGGCTACACCTTC,TRBV15,NA,TRBJ1-2,NA
CAWSERDPGVGYGYTF,TGTGCCTGGAGTGAGCGGGATCCAGGGGTGGGCTATGGCTACACCTTC,TRBV30,few,TRBJ1-2,NA
CASGSGLYEQYF,TGTGCTAGTGGTTCCGGACTTTACGAGCAGTACTTC,TRBV12-5,few,TRBJ2-7,NA
CASSQKIPGAGRAEAFF,TGCGCCAGCAGCCAAAAAATACCGGGAGCAGGTAGGGCTGAAGCTTTCTTT,TRBV4-3,few,TRBJ1-1,NA
CASSRTTGPPDTQYF,TGCGCCAGCAGCCGAACGACAGGGCCCCCGGATACGCAGTATTTT,TRBV4-1,few,TRBJ2-3,TRBD1
CASSEVGTGGPDTQYF,TGTGCCAGCAGCGAGGTCGGGACAGGGGGCCCAGATACGCAGTATTTT,TRBV7-2,few,TRBJ2-3,TRBD1
CASIPRYGRGISGANVLTF,TGTGCCAGCATCCCTAGATACGGGCGGGGGATCTCTGGGGCCAACGTCCTGACTTTC,TRBV11-2,NA,TRBJ2-6,TRBD2
CASSPAGTVSGYTF,TGTGCCAGCTCACCAGCCGGGACAGTCTCTGGCTACACCTTC,TRBV18,few,TRBJ1-2,TRBD1
CASKGHPEDGINEQFF,TGTGCCAGCAAGGGACATCCGGAGGACGGGATCAATGAGCAGTTCTTC,TRBV2,NA,TRBJ2-1,NA
CASSPLGGGSEKLFF,TGTGCCAGCTCACCCCTAGGGGGGGGCAGTGAAAAACTGTTTTTT,TRBV18,NA,TRBJ1-4,NA
CASIGPGAGELFF,TGTGCCAGCATCGGCCCAGGGGCCGGGGAGCTGTTTTTT,TRBV5-6,NA,TRBJ2-2,NA
CASGSQYRVPDEKLFF,TGTGCTAGTGGTTCGCAATACCGGGTCCCCGACGAAAAACTGTTTTTT,TRBV12-5,NA,TRBJ1-4,NA
CASSVGESETQYF,TGTGCCAGCAGTGTCGGGGAATCAGAGACCCAGTACTTC,TRBV2,NA,TRBJ2-5,NA
CATFSGDIRELFF,TGTGCCACCTTCAGCGGGGATATCCGGGAGCTGTTTTTT,TRBV6-1,few,TRBJ2-2,TRBD2
CASSLRSGELFF,TGTGCCAGCAGCCTCCGGTCCGGGGAGCTGTTTTTT,TRBV9,few,TRBJ2-2,NA
CASSGPQETQYF,TGTGCCAGCAGCGGGCCCCAAGAGACCCAGTACTTC,TRBV5-4,few,TRBJ2-5,NA
CATSREGQGRGNTIYF,TGTGCCACCAGCAGAGAAGGACAGGGACGTGGAAACACCATATATTTT,TRBV15,NA,TRBJ1-3,TRBD1
CASSSGLVRGGDTQYF,TGCGCCAGCAGCTCCGGACTAGTGAGAGGTGGGGATACGCAGTATTTT,TRBV5-1,few,TRBJ2-3,TRBD2